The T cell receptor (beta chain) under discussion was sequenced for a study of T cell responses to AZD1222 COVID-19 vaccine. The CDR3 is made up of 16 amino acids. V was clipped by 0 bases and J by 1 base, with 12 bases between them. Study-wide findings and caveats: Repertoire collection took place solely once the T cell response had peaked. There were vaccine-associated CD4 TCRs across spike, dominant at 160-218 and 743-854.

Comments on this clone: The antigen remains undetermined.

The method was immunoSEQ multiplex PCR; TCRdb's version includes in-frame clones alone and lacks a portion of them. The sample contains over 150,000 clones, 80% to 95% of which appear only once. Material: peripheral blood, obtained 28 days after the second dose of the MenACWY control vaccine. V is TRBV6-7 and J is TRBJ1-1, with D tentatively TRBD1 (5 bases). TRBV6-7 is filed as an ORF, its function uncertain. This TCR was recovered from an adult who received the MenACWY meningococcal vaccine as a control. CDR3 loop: CASSYSTQRGNTEAFF. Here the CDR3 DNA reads TGTGCCAGCAGTTACTCGACCCAGAGGGGGAACACTGAAGCTTTCTTT.